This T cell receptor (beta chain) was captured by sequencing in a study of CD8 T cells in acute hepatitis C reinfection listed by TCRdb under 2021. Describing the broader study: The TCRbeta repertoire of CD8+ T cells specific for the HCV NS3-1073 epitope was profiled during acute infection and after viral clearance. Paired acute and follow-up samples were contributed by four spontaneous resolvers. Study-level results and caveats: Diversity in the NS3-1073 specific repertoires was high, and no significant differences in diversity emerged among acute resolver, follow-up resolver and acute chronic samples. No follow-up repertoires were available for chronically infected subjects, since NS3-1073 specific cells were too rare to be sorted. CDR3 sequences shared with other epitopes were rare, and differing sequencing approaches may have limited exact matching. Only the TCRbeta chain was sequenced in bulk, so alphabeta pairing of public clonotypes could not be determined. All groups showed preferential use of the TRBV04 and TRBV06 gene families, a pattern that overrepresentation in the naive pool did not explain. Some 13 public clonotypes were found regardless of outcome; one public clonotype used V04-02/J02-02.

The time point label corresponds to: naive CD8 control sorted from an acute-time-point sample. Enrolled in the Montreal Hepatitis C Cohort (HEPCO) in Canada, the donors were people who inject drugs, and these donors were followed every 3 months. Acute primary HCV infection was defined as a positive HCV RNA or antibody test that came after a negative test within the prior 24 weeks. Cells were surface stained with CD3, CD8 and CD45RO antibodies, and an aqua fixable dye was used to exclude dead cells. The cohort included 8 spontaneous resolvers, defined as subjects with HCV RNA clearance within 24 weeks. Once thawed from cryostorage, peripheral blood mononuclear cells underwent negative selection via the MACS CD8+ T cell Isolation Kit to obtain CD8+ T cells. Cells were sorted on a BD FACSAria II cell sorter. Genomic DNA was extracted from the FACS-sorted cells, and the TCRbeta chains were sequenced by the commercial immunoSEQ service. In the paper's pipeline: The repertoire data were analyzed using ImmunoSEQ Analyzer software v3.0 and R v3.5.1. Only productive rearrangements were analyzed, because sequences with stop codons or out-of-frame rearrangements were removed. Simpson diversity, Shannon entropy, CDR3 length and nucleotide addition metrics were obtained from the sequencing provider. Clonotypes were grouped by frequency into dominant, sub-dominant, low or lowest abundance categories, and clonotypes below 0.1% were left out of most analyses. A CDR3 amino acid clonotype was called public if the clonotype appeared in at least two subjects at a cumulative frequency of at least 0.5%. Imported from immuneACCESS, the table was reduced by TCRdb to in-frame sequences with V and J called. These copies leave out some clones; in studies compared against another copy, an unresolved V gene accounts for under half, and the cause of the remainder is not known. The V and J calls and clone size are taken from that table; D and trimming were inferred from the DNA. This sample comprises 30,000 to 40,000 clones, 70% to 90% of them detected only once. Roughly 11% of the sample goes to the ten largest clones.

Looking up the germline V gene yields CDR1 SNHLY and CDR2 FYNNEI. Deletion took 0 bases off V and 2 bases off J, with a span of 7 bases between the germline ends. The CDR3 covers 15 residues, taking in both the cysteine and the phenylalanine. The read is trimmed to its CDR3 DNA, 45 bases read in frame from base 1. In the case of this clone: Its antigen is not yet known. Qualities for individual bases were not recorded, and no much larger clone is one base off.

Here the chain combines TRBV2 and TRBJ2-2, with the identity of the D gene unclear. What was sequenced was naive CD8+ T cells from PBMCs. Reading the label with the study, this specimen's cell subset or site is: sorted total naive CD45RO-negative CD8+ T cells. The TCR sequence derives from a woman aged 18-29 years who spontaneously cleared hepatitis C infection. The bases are TGTGCCAGCAGTGAAGCGGGCCTTAACACCGGGGAGCTGTTTTTT. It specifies CASSEAGLNTGELFF.